A selection of T cell receptor beta chains follows, all from one sample in a study of T cell responses to AZD1222 COVID-19 vaccine. Method: immunoSEQ multiplex PCR; TCRdb's copy keeps in-frame clones and lacks some. The sample gives 130,000 or so clones, about nine tenths of which show up once; about a fifth is in the top ten. The material was peripheral blood, obtained on day 0 of AZD1222 vaccination. These receptors were taken from an adult in good health. The conserved cysteine and the conserved F or W are not part of the CDR3 here. Fields, in order: V gene, clone size, J gene, CDR3 protein. A clone size is listed for some rows: how often the clone was seen (once, few, many), or a class if it is expanded.

V gene: TRBV10-3
clone size: .
J gene: TRBJ1-5
CDR3 protein: AISLGNQPQH

V gene: TRBV18
clone size: .
J gene: TRBJ1-3
CDR3 protein: ASSPGQTLSGNTIY

V gene: TRBV7-8
clone size: few
J gene: TRBJ1-4
CDR3 protein: ASSSPKGQGSNEKLF

V gene: TRBV2
clone size: many
J gene: TRBJ2-1
CDR3 protein: ASRTSGGAPSYNEQF

V gene: TRBV10-3
clone size: .
J gene: TRBJ1-1
CDR3 protein: AISPTGTEAF

V gene: TRBV30
clone size: .
J gene: TRBJ1-1
CDR3 protein: AHSGQLNTEAF

V gene: TRBV7-2
clone size: .
J gene: TRBJ2-7
CDR3 protein: ASSLVGGFLTEQY

V gene: TRBV27
clone size: .
J gene: TRBJ2-7
CDR3 protein: ASSGMGEGYEQY

V gene: TRBV5-4
clone size: .
J gene: TRBJ1-1
CDR3 protein: ASTTQGVGTEAF

V gene: TRBV10-3
clone size: .
J gene: TRBJ2-7
CDR3 protein: AISTNSYEQY

V gene: TRBV12-5
clone size: .
J gene: TRBJ2-2
CDR3 protein: ASGFGGTGELF

V gene: TRBV29-1
clone size: .
J gene: TRBJ2-3
CDR3 protein: SYDSTDTQY

V gene: TRBV14
clone size: .
J gene: TRBJ1-2
CDR3 protein: ASSQAGIGYYGYT

V gene: TRBV28
clone size: .
J gene: TRBJ1-2
CDR3 protein: ASSSLGLLHYGYT

V gene: TRBV10-2
clone size: .
J gene: TRBJ1-1
CDR3 protein: ASSEGGPKEAF

V gene: TRBV6-5
clone size: .
J gene: TRBJ1-1
CDR3 protein: ASSDSTGLTEAF

V gene: TRBV6-2/TRBV6-3
clone size: .
J gene: TRBJ2-1
CDR3 protein: ASSYQGTYNEQF

V gene: TRBV3-1/TRBV3-2
clone size: .
J gene: TRBJ2-7
CDR3 protein: ASSPGAGTGSYEQY

V gene: TRBV28
clone size: .
J gene: TRBJ2-3
CDR3 protein: ASSFGASGGTSTDTQY

V gene: TRBV28
clone size: few
J gene: TRBJ1-5
CDR3 protein: ASSPLNGQPQH

V gene: TRBV15
clone size: .
J gene: TRBJ2-6
CDR3 protein: ATSRDRTTRSGANVLT

V gene: TRBV29-1
clone size: .
J gene: TRBJ2-2
CDR3 protein: SVIGLLGRVWDTGELF

V gene: TRBV6-2/TRBV6-3
clone size: .
J gene: TRBJ1-1
CDR3 protein: ASSQTVGGAF

V gene: TRBV24-1
clone size: .
J gene: TRBJ1-2
CDR3 protein: ATILEVVNRDLLYGYT

V gene: TRBV19
clone size: .
J gene: TRBJ1-2
CDR3 protein: ASRDWSRDSYGYT

V gene: TRBV3-1/TRBV3-2
clone size: .
J gene: TRBJ1-3
CDR3 protein: ASSQDYEGLSGNTIY

V gene: TRBV7-9
clone size: .
J gene: TRBJ1-2
CDR3 protein: ASSNRQRDYGYT

V gene: TRBV6-5
clone size: .
J gene: TRBJ2-7
CDR3 protein: ASSLGLEAVREQY

V gene: TRBV12-3/TRBV12-4
clone size: .
J gene: TRBJ2-7
CDR3 protein: ASSRTDPTEQY

V gene: TRBV12-3/TRBV12-4
clone size: .
J gene: TRBJ1-5
CDR3 protein: ASSLVQNQPQH

V gene: TRBV10-2
clone size: .
J gene: TRBJ1-1
CDR3 protein: ASSEPGTAF

V gene: TRBV27
clone size: .
J gene: TRBJ1-6
CDR3 protein: ASSSKWVNPPLH

V gene: TRBV11-2
clone size: .
J gene: TRBJ2-1
CDR3 protein: ASSLVGRGGENEQF

V gene: TRBV28
clone size: .
J gene: TRBJ1-4
CDR3 protein: ASSLRGGRSEKLF

V gene: TRBV29-1
clone size: .
J gene: TRBJ1-2
CDR3 protein: SVRLAHGYT

V gene: TRBV7-3
clone size: .
J gene: TRBJ2-2
CDR3 protein: ASSSDRNTGELF

V gene: TRBV2
clone size: .
J gene: TRBJ2-7
CDR3 protein: ASSEAGVASFSYEQY

V gene: TRBV7-9
clone size: .
J gene: TRBJ1-6
CDR3 protein: ASSSPRNNSPLH

V gene: TRBV18
clone size: .
J gene: TRBJ1-2
CDR3 protein: ASSPGRVNYGYT

V gene: TRBV7-6
clone size: .
J gene: TRBJ2-5
CDR3 protein: ASSSRAQGDGETQY

V gene: TRBV3-1/TRBV3-2
clone size: .
J gene: TRBJ2-1
CDR3 protein: ASSQDLRLLEQF

V gene: TRBV7-2
clone size: .
J gene: TRBJ1-1
CDR3 protein: ASSFDSLNTEAF

V gene: TRBV4-3
clone size: .
J gene: TRBJ2-7
CDR3 protein: ASSQGGTLEQY

V gene: TRBV29-1
clone size: few
J gene: TRBJ2-1
CDR3 protein: SVGKFSPTGYNEQF

V gene: TRBV7-8
clone size: .
J gene: TRBJ2-4
CDR3 protein: ASSSLAGGLLAKNIQY

V gene: TRBV9
clone size: .
J gene: TRBJ2-2
CDR3 protein: ASSVLGFRGELF

V gene: TRBV2
clone size: .
J gene: TRBJ1-5
CDR3 protein: ASRSNEPQH

V gene: TRBV29-1
clone size: .
J gene: TRBJ1-1
CDR3 protein: SVASQPGTEAF

V gene: TRBV3-1/TRBV3-2
clone size: .
J gene: TRBJ1-5
CDR3 protein: ASSQVQGKVSNQPQH

V gene: TRBV7-2
clone size: .
J gene: TRBJ2-1
CDR3 protein: ASSLVPLIDEQF

V gene: TRBV7-2
clone size: .
J gene: TRBJ2-7
CDR3 protein: ASSTTWSGDSYEQY

V gene: TRBV2
clone size: .
J gene: TRBJ1-2
CDR3 protein: ASTEQGSYGYT

V gene: TRBV7-9
clone size: .
J gene: TRBJ2-5
CDR3 protein: ASSLAWYSENQETQY

V gene: TRBV6-5
clone size: few
J gene: TRBJ1-2
CDR3 protein: ASSPGTGNYGYT

V gene: TRBV28
clone size: .
J gene: TRBJ1-2
CDR3 protein: ASSLVGSGYT

V gene: TRBV5-6
clone size: .
J gene: TRBJ1-1
CDR3 protein: ASSLRGTGTEAF

V gene: TRBV11-1
clone size: .
J gene: TRBJ1-3
CDR3 protein: ASSEPGQRNTIY

V gene: TRBV7-9
clone size: .
J gene: TRBJ1-3
CDR3 protein: ASSWVTGKQTIY

V gene: TRBV4-2
clone size: .
J gene: TRBJ2-7
CDR3 protein: ASSQEKVSREQY